The rows below give T cell receptor beta chains drawn from one sample of a study of shared clonotypes between healthy human individuals. Sequenced by immunoSEQ multiplex PCR; TCRdb stores in-frame clones only, minus some. The repertoire consists of just over 2,000,000 clones, with about 95% occurring once and the leading ten covering 1.1%. The sample was naive CD8+ T cells sorted from blood. The receptors come from a man aged 18 to 30 in good health. The CDR3 runs from the conserved cysteine through the conserved F or W. The D gene is left open where the match is weak. For some rows the clone size is stated as once, few or many, or as a class when expanded; others skip it.

size	D	V	J	length	DNA	CDR3
-	-	TRBV10-3	TRBJ2-1	14	TGTGCCATCAGTGGAACTAGCTCGGGCAATGAGCAGTTCTTC	CAISGTSSGNEQFF
-	-	TRBV7-9	TRBJ2-5	14	TGTGCCAGCAGCCAGACGGGGGCCTGGGAGACCCAGTACTTC	CASSQTGAWETQYF
-	-	TRBV5-6	TRBJ1-4	13	TGTGCCAGCAGTATTGACCCCCGAGAAAAACTGTTTTTT	CASSIDPREKLFF
-	-	TRBV27	TRBJ2-1	12	TGTGCCAGCAGTTCGTACTACAATGAGCAGTTCTTC	CASSSYYNEQFF
-	-	TRBV27	TRBJ1-5	14	TGTGCCAGCAGTCAATTACAGGGTTCTCAGCCCCAGCATTTT	CASSQLQGSQPQHF
once	-	TRBV4-3	TRBJ1-1	15	TGCGCCAGCAGCCAAGGCAGGACAGACGGCACTGAAGCTTTCTTT	CASSQGRTDGTEAFF
-	TRBD1	TRBV11-2	TRBJ1-6	15	TGTGCCAGCAGCACCCAGGGGGCGGATAATTCACCCCTCCACTTT	CASSTQGADNSPLHF
-	-	TRBV27	TRBJ2-2	15	TGTGCCAGCAGTCCCCGGACAGCGTACACCGGGGAGCTGTTTTTT	CASSPRTAYTGELFF
-	-	TRBV5-1	TRBJ2-2	12	TGCGCCAGCAGCTTGTCCACCGGGGAGCTGTTTTTT	CASSLSTGELFF
-	-	TRBV11-2	TRBJ1-4	14	TGTGCCAGCAGCCCGCGTGGGGGGCTGGAAAAACTGTTTTTT	CASSPRGGLEKLFF
-	-	TRBV7-2	TRBJ2-3	15	TGTGCCAGCAGCTTACTGGCTAGCGGCACAGATACGCAGTATTTT	CASSLLASGTDTQYF
-	TRBD1	TRBV13	TRBJ2-7	14	TGTGCCAGCAGCCCACGGACAGGGATCTACGAGCAGTACTTC	CASSPRTGIYEQYF
-	-	TRBV27	TRBJ2-7	15	TGTGCCAGCAGATATCAGGGAGCCCCTGCCTACGAGCAGTACTTC	CASRYQGAPAYEQYF
-	-	TRBV25-1	TRBJ1-4	15	TGTGCCAGCAGTGAACTACACAGGGAAGATGAAAAACTGTTTTTT	CASSELHREDEKLFF
-	-	TRBV7-2	TRBJ2-7	15	TGTGCCAGCAGCTTAGAGCCCAACAGCCTTTACGAGCAGTACTTC	CASSLEPNSLYEQYF
-	TRBD1	TRBV2	TRBJ2-7	14	TGTGCCAGCAGTCAACAGGGGATCGCCTACGAGCAGTACTTC	CASSQQGIAYEQYF
once	-	TRBV13	TRBJ1-1	13	TGTGCCAGCAGCCCAGCAGGGAGCACTGAAGCTTTCTTT	CASSPAGSTEAFF
-	-	TRBV5-4	TRBJ1-4	15	TGTGCCAGCAGTACTCCTCAGGGGCCCAATGAAAAACTGTTTTTT	CASSTPQGPNEKLFF
-	-	TRBV7-2	TRBJ2-7	13	TGTGCCAGCAGCACGGGCATTCCCTACGAGCAGTACTTC	CASSTGIPYEQYF
few	-	TRBV19	TRBJ1-5	15	TGTGCCAGTAGTATCAATGGGGATAGCAATCAGCCCCAGCATTTT	CASSINGDSNQPQHF
-	TRBD1	TRBV28	TRBJ1-5	15	TGTGCCAGCACCCATGACGGACAGGGGAATCAGCCCCAGCATTTT	CASTHDGQGNQPQHF
-	TRBD1	TRBV6-5	TRBJ1-2	14	TGTGCCAGCAGTTACTCGGAGGGGGCGGGAGGCTACACCTTC	CASSYSEGAGGYTF
-	-	TRBV6-5	TRBJ1-3	15	TGTGCCAGCAGTTACTCCAGTAGCTCTGGAAACACCATATATTTT	CASSYSSSSGNTIYF
-	-	TRBV2	TRBJ1-1	14	TGTGCCAGCGGGATTCGAGGGCGGGTGGCTGAAGCTTTCTTT	CASGIRGRVAEAFF
-	-	TRBV7-2	TRBJ1-4	12	TGTGCCAGCAGTGAGGAGGGAGAAAAACTGTTTTTT	CASSEEGEKLFF
-	-	TRBV6-5	TRBJ2-5	14	TGTGCCAGCAGTTACTCACCGTACCAAGAGACCCAGTACTTC	CASSYSPYQETQYF
-	-	TRBV2	TRBJ2-1	14	TGTGCCGGGGGGAGCGGTACCTCCTACAATGAGCAGTTCTTC	CAGGSGTSYNEQFF
-	TRBD2	TRBV2	TRBJ2-1	20	TGTGCCAGCAGGGGAGACACCAGGACTAGCGGGGGGCAACCCATAGGTGAGCAGTTCTTC	CASRGDTRTSGGQPIGEQFF
-	TRBD1	TRBV2	TRBJ2-7	16	TGTGCCAGCAGTGAAGCCCGGGACAGGCAAAAGTACGAGCAGTACTTC	CASSEARDRQKYEQYF
-	-	TRBV2	TRBJ1-2	14	TGTGCCAGCAGTGCGCCGGGACACTTATATGGCTACACCTTC	CASSAPGHLYGYTF
-	-	TRBV6-5	TRBJ2-7	16	TGTGCCAGCAGTTTAGACCAGGGTGAGGGATTCGGCGAGCAGTACTTC	CASSLDQGEGFGEQYF
-	-	TRBV28	TRBJ2-7	13	TGTGCCAGCAGTCCCCGGGACGGTTTCGAGCAGTACTTC	CASSPRDGFEQYF
once	TRBD2	TRBV6-5	TRBJ2-7	13	TGTGCCAGCAACTCCGGGACTAGCAACGAGCAGTACTTC	CASNSGTSNEQYF
-	-	TRBV6-6	TRBJ1-2	14	TGTGCCAGCAGTTACTCGGAGGGGTTGGATGGCTACACCTTC	CASSYSEGLDGYTF
-	-	TRBV7-9	TRBJ1-1	15	TGTGCCAGCAGCTTAGATTCTAGCAAAAACACTGAAGCTTTCTTT	CASSLDSSKNTEAFF
-	-	TRBV10-2	TRBJ1-4	15	TGCGCCAGCAGCGGGCCGCCTCACACTAATGAAAAACTGTTTTTT	CASSGPPHTNEKLFF
-	-	TRBV5-6	TRBJ1-1	16	TGTGCCAGCAGCTTGGTGTGGCAGGGTGACAGGACTGAAGCTTTCTTT	CASSLVWQGDRTEAFF
few	-	TRBV27	TRBJ1-1	13	TGTGCCAGCAGTTTTGGGCAGAACACTGAAGCTTTCTTT	CASSFGQNTEAFF
-	TRBD1	TRBV25-1	TRBJ2-7	15	TGTGCCAGCAGTGATAGTCGGGACAGGGCCGGCGAGCAGTACTTC	CASSDSRDRAGEQYF
-	TRBD1	TRBV5-6	TRBJ1-1	16	TGTGCCAGCAGCTCTCGGGAGGGGGCTTTCGACACTGAAGCTTTCTTT	CASSSREGAFDTEAFF
-	TRBD1	TRBV27	TRBJ2-7	15	TGTGCCAGCAGTGTCCGGGACAGTCTTTTCTACGAGCAGTACTTC	CASSVRDSLFYEQYF
once	-	TRBV30	TRBJ2-3	14	TGTGCCTGGACGAAAGCGATGGGCACAGATACGCAGTATTTT	CAWTKAMGTDTQYF
once	-	TRBV6-1	TRBJ1-4	15	TGTGCCAGCAGTGTCTGGGGGGCCGAACAAGAAAAACTGTTTTTT	CASSVWGAEQEKLFF
-	-	TRBV4-3	TRBJ2-3	13	TGCGCCAGCAGCCTTATCCCGGGAGATACGCAGTATTTT	CASSLIPGDTQYF
-	TRBD2	TRBV14	TRBJ2-1	15	TGTGCCAGCAGCCCGGGGGGGGCTGTCTACAATGAGCAGTTCTTC	CASSPGGAVYNEQFF
-	TRBD1	TRBV4-3	TRBJ2-7	17	TGCGCCAGCAGCCATTCAATGCTAGGGACAGGGACCTACGAGCAGTACTTC	CASSHSMLGTGTYEQYF
-	-	TRBV7-6	TRBJ2-2	17	TGTGCCAGCAGCTTAATTAGCGCGGGGGCGAGTACCGGGGAGCTGTTTTTT	CASSLISAGASTGELFF
-	-	TRBV28	TRBJ2-7	15	TGTGCCAGCATTCCTGAAGGGGAGGGGGCGAACGAGCAGTACTTC	CASIPEGEGANEQYF
-	-	TRBV4-1	TRBJ2-2	12	TGCGCCAGCAGACTGGACACCGGGGAGCTGTTTTTT	CASRLDTGELFF
-	TRBD2	TRBV5-1	TRBJ2-1	18	TGCGCCAGCAGCCTGGGGACTAGCGGACTTAGCTCCTACAATGAGCAGTTCTTC	CASSLGTSGLSSYNEQFF
-	-	TRBV6-5	TRBJ2-7	15	TGTGCCAGCAGTTACTCGAATCCGGGTTCCTACGAGCAGTACTTC	CASSYSNPGSYEQYF